This TCR beta chain was identified in a study of cytomegalovirus exposure and HLA in healthy donors. As regards this clone: The antigen remains undetermined.

Primers included in the PCR were 60 Vbeta and 13 Jbeta primers. Assay used: immunoSEQ multiplex PCR; TCRdb lists only in-frame clones, some missing. Counted here are 150,000 to 200,000 clones, roughly four fifths occurring once; the ten biggest clones make up less than 2%. The CDR3 consists of 16 residues. J was trimmed by 4 bases and V by 5 bases; bases with no gene match: 10. Looked up from germline, CDR1 is SGHVS and CDR2 is FQNEAQ. Study outcomes and limitations: In a later analysis, CMV-associated beta chains were mostly HLA-associated, it appeared. The authors enumerated over 150 TCR beta chains as linked to cytomegalovirus.

This TCR came from a woman between 18 and 30 years old in good health and CMV-seronegative. The chain uses TRBV7-8 and TRBJ2-3, with 9 bases matching TRBD1. Sequencing used PBMCs. CDR3 sequence (DNA): TGTGCCAGCAGCCCACGGGGACAGGGAAAGTCAGATACGCAGTATTTT. Its translation: CASSPRGQGKSDTQYF. The full variable domain, in which reference TRBV7-8 and TRBJ2-3 provide the parts outside the CDR3, is GAGVSQSPRYKVAKRGQDVALRCDPISGHVSLFWYQQALGQGPEFLTYFQNEAQLDKSGLPSDRFFAERPEGSVSTLKIQRTQQEDSAVYLCASSPRGQGKSDTQYFGPGTRLTVL.